This T cell receptor beta chain was captured by sequencing in a study of blood T cells in healthy people across ages. In the study overall: Template switching picked up about one barcoded beta molecule for each two T cells. Notes on the study in general: Donor CMV infection status was unknown, possibly confounding age-related changes in expanded clonotypes. Researchers report that TCR beta diversity correlated strongly with naive T cell percentage.

For the second PCR, which ran for about 6 to 11 cycles, a sample-barcoded 5' primer and a J-beta primer mix were used. TCRdb analysed the 5' RACE reads with MiXCR anew, one entry per CDR3 protein. Among around 1.5 million distinct CDR3 sequences listed, 40% to 50% were seen once. The individuals who served as donors were healthy Caucasians living in Russia, aged roughly 6 to 100. The CDR3 totals 18 residues. V was cut by 6 bases and J by 0 bases, with 22 bases left in between. Germline V gives CDR1 MNHEY, CDR2 SMNVEV (reference sequence). About this clonotype: Its antigen is undetermined.

The receptor was derived from a woman between 18 and 30 years old in good health. The sequencing input was blood. The V call is TRBV27, the J call TRBJ2-3; perhaps D is TRBD1 or TRBD2 (5 bases each). Here the CDR3 DNA reads TGTGCCAGCAGCCGAGAGGGGATCGGTTACTCTAGCACAGATACGCAGTATTTT. It encodes CASSREGIGYSSTDTQYF.